The rows below give T cell receptor beta chains drawn from one sample of a study of immune evolution from preneoplasia to lung adenocarcinoma. TCRdb's table, derived via immunoSEQ multiplex PCR, lists solely in-frame clones and lacks some. The sample holds about 7,900 clones, roughly four fifths seen once. Sequencing was performed on FFPE minimally invasive lung adenocarcinoma tissue. The receptors here all came from a person aged 70 to 85 with lung adenocarcinoma. The CDR3 runs from the conserved cysteine through the conserved F or W. D genes are given only for firm matches. Clone size appears in some rows only: once, few, many, or a class for an expanded clone.

v_call: TRBV30
d_call: TRBD1
clone_size: NA
j_call: TRBJ2-4
cdr3_nt: TGTGCCTGGAGTCACGGGACAGTCGGGTCTAGCATTCAGTACTTC
cdr3_aa: CAWSHGTVGSSIQYF

v_call: TRBV5-1
d_call: NA
clone_size: NA
j_call: TRBJ1-2
cdr3_nt: TGCGCCAGCAGTGTCGGGGGAGGGCCCTCTGCCTATGGCTACACCTTC
cdr3_aa: CASSVGGGPSAYGYTF

v_call: TRBV6-9
d_call: NA
clone_size: NA
j_call: TRBJ1-1
cdr3_nt: TGTGCCAGCAGAAGGACTGAAGCTTTCTTT
cdr3_aa: CASRRTEAFF

v_call: TRBV7-9
d_call: TRBD1
clone_size: NA
j_call: TRBJ2-4
cdr3_nt: TGTGCCAGCAGCTTAGCCGACAGGGGGAACATTCAGTACTTC
cdr3_aa: CASSLADRGNIQYF

v_call: TRBV5-1
d_call: NA
clone_size: few
j_call: TRBJ2-2
cdr3_nt: TGCGCCAGCAGCTTGGCCGTGGGAGCTTCCGGGGAGCTGTTTTTT
cdr3_aa: CASSLAVGASGELFF

v_call: TRBV4-2
d_call: TRBD1
clone_size: NA
j_call: TRBJ2-7
cdr3_nt: TGTGCCAGCAGCCAACTCGGGGACAGGGCCTACGAGCAGTACTTC
cdr3_aa: CASSQLGDRAYEQYF

v_call: TRBV27
d_call: NA
clone_size: NA
j_call: TRBJ2-7
cdr3_nt: TGTGCCAGCCACCCCTGGGCAGGTAGCTCCTACGAGCAGTACTTC
cdr3_aa: CASHPWAGSSYEQYF

v_call: TRBV19
d_call: TRBD1
clone_size: NA
j_call: TRBJ2-5
cdr3_nt: TGTGCCAGTAGTTCACCGGGACAGAAGGGCCAAGAGACCCAGTACTTC
cdr3_aa: CASSSPGQKGQETQYF

v_call: TRBV14
d_call: NA
clone_size: NA
j_call: TRBJ2-1
cdr3_nt: TGTGCCAGCAGCCAAAAACTAGGAATCGCCTACAATGAGCAGTTCTTC
cdr3_aa: CASSQKLGIAYNEQFF

v_call: TRBV15
d_call: NA
clone_size: NA
j_call: TRBJ1-2
cdr3_nt: TGTGCCACCAGCAGAGGCTATGACAGGAATCAAGGCTACACCTTC
cdr3_aa: CATSRGYDRNQGYTF

v_call: TRBV28
d_call: TRBD1
clone_size: NA
j_call: TRBJ1-2
cdr3_nt: TGTGCCAGCAACTCTCCGGGGTCCCGGGACAGGGCCAGTGGCTACACCTTC
cdr3_aa: CASNSPGSRDRASGYTF

v_call: TRBV28
d_call: TRBD1
clone_size: NA
j_call: TRBJ1-2
cdr3_nt: TGTGCCAGCAGTAGAACGACAGGGTCGGGATATTACAGTGGCTACACCTTC
cdr3_aa: CASSRTTGSGYYSGYTF

v_call: TRBV2
d_call: NA
clone_size: NA
j_call: TRBJ1-5
cdr3_nt: TGTGCCAGCAGTAGGGGGGGCGAAGGCAATCAGCCCCAGCATTTT
cdr3_aa: CASSRGGEGNQPQHF

v_call: TRBV29-1
d_call: NA
clone_size: NA
j_call: TRBJ1-1
cdr3_nt: TGTAGCGGGGGGTATGGGACTGAAGCTTTCTTT
cdr3_aa: CSGGYGTEAFF

v_call: TRBV6-6
d_call: TRBD1
clone_size: few
j_call: TRBJ1-5
cdr3_nt: TGTGCCAGCAGGGGACTCCGGGACAGGGACCAGCCCCAGCATTTT
cdr3_aa: CASRGLRDRDQPQHF

v_call: TRBV2
d_call: TRBD1
clone_size: NA
j_call: TRBJ2-7
cdr3_nt: TGTGCCAGCTTCACAGGGGAAAGCTCCTACGAGCAGTACTTC
cdr3_aa: CASFTGESSYEQYF

v_call: TRBV7-9
d_call: NA
clone_size: NA
j_call: TRBJ1-1
cdr3_nt: TGTGCCAGCAGCTTAGGAGGGGTGAATACTGAAGCTTTCTTT
cdr3_aa: CASSLGGVNTEAFF

v_call: TRBV9
d_call: TRBD2
clone_size: NA
j_call: TRBJ2-5
cdr3_nt: TGTGCCAGCAGCGGTGGACTAGCGGGAGGATTGGAGACCCAGTACTTC
cdr3_aa: CASSGGLAGGLETQYF

v_call: TRBV4-1
d_call: NA
clone_size: NA
j_call: TRBJ2-7
cdr3_nt: TGCGCCAGCAGCCAAGTCCCCTCAGGCATCTACGAGCAGTACTTC
cdr3_aa: CASSQVPSGIYEQYF

v_call: TRBV28
d_call: NA
clone_size: NA
j_call: TRBJ1-1
cdr3_nt: TGTGCCAGCAGGGCGGGAACAGGGAATACTGAAGCTTTCTTT
cdr3_aa: CASRAGTGNTEAFF

v_call: TRBV2
d_call: NA
clone_size: NA
j_call: TRBJ1-4
cdr3_nt: TGTGCCAGCAATAGGCTTGCAACTAATGAAAAACTGTTTTTT
cdr3_aa: CASNRLATNEKLFF

v_call: TRBV30
d_call: NA
clone_size: NA
j_call: TRBJ2-1
cdr3_nt: TGTGCCCTACTACGGCAAAGCTCCTACAATGAGCAGTTCTTC
cdr3_aa: CALLRQSSYNEQFF

v_call: TRBV7-9
d_call: TRBD2
clone_size: NA
j_call: TRBJ2-4
cdr3_nt: TGTGCCAGCAGCGACATAGCGGGGGCCAAAAACATTCAGTACTTC
cdr3_aa: CASSDIAGAKNIQYF

v_call: TRBV7-8
d_call: NA
clone_size: NA
j_call: TRBJ1-3
cdr3_nt: TGTGCCAGCAGCTTAGGTAGTGGGAGAACTGGAAACACCATATATTTT
cdr3_aa: CASSLGSGRTGNTIYF

v_call: TRBV7-6
d_call: NA
clone_size: NA
j_call: TRBJ2-7
cdr3_nt: TGTGCCAGCAGCTTAGCGGGGTCCGGGTTTTACGAGCAGTACTTC
cdr3_aa: CASSLAGSGFYEQYF

v_call: TRBV4-1
d_call: NA
clone_size: NA
j_call: TRBJ1-5
cdr3_nt: TGCGCCAGCAGCCAGGGGGGGGGACTCCGGGACACAAATCAGCCCCAGCATTTT
cdr3_aa: CASSQGGGLRDTNQPQHF

v_call: TRBV10-1
d_call: TRBD2
clone_size: NA
j_call: TRBJ2-3
cdr3_nt: TGCGCCAGCAGTGAGTCGGCGGGACTAGTACCCACAGATACGCAGTATTTT
cdr3_aa: CASSESAGLVPTDTQYF

v_call: TRBV29-1
d_call: TRBD1
clone_size: NA
j_call: TRBJ2-3
cdr3_nt: TGCAGCGTTGTACCGACAGGGTCACCAGATACGCAGTATTTT
cdr3_aa: CSVVPTGSPDTQYF

v_call: TRBV11-2
d_call: NA
clone_size: NA
j_call: TRBJ1-1
cdr3_nt: TGTGCCAGCAGCTTAGATGTGAACACTGAAGCTTTCTTT
cdr3_aa: CASSLDVNTEAFF

v_call: TRBV7-2
d_call: NA
clone_size: NA
j_call: TRBJ2-7
cdr3_nt: TGTGCCAGCAGCTCCTACTACGAGCAGTACTTC
cdr3_aa: CASSSYYEQYF

v_call: TRBV6-1
d_call: TRBD1
clone_size: NA
j_call: TRBJ2-5
cdr3_nt: TGTGCCAGCCGCGGCCCGGGACAGGGGTCGGAGACCCAGTACTTC
cdr3_aa: CASRGPGQGSETQYF

v_call: TRBV2
d_call: NA
clone_size: NA
j_call: TRBJ1-5
cdr3_nt: TGTGCCAGCAGAGGGGAAGGGGCTCAGCCCCAGCATTTT
cdr3_aa: CASRGEGAQPQHF

v_call: TRBV10-1
d_call: NA
clone_size: NA
j_call: TRBJ2-3
cdr3_nt: TGCGCCAGCAATATCAGGGGTAGCACAGATACGCAGTATTTT
cdr3_aa: CASNIRGSTDTQYF